The 21 T cell receptor beta chains below were found in one sample sequenced in a study of T-cell memory formation after mild COVID-19. TCRdb called the 5' RACE reads again in MiXCR, with one record for every CDR3 protein. The table lists about 610,000 distinct CDR3 sequences, roughly a sixth of them singletons, with 8.1% in the top ten. The sample taken for sequencing was PBMCs or a T cell subset sorted from them (not recorded which). All receptors derive from an adult woman who had mild COVID-19 (a few samples of this study predate the infection). Cell type and time point are not known.

A few counts support this clonotype. The CDR3 sequence: CASSIQQRERAETQYF. As DNA, the CDR3 is TGTGCCAGTAGTATCCAGCAGCGGGAGCGGGCGGAGACCCAGTACTTC. The chain links TRBV19 to TRBJ2-5, with 8 bases lining up with TRBD2. CDR3 length equals 16 residues. V was clipped by 3 bases and J by 5 bases; unmatched bases: 11. Germline V gene sequence: CDR1 LNHDA, CDR2 SQIVND (reference sequence).

The chain combines TRBV5-1 with TRBJ1-1; D possibly corresponds to TRBD1 (6 bases). The length of the CDR3 is 15 residues. V lost 4 bases and J lost 7, with 20 bases in between. Germline CDR1 is SGHRS and CDR2 is YFSETQ. CDR3 sequence: CASSLEAGTTSEAFF. The CDR3 bases are TGCGCCAGCAGCCTCGAGGCCGGGACAACTAGTGAAGCTTTCTTT.

This sequence joins TRBV12-3 or TRBV12-4 and TRBJ1-5; D uncertain. The length of the CDR3 is 12 residues. The V end was cut by 7 bases, the J end by 8 bases, with 12 bases between. The CDR3 protein is CASTEGGEPQHF. In nucleotides, the CDR3 is TGTGCCAGCACCGAAGGTGGGGAGCCCCAGCATTTT.

There are many counts of this clonotype. The chain joins TRBV20-1 to TRBJ2-5; 10 bases match TRBD2. The V and J ends lost 2 bases and 7 bases, in that order; junction bases with no gene match: 16. Germline CDR1 DFQATT, CDR2 SNEGSKA (reference sequence). CDR3 size: 17 residues. The CDR3 sequence: CSARSLSGLAASGTQYF. The CDR3 DNA sequence: TGCAGTGCTAGATCCCTAAGCGGACTAGCGGCCTCCGGGACCCAGTACTTC.

The chain is built from TRBV7-3 and TRBJ2-2; D is perhaps TRBD1 (6 bases). V was shortened by 5 bases and J by 4 bases, with 11 bases between the two germline ends. The CDR3 totals 14 residues. The germline V gene encodes CDR1 SGHTA and CDR2 FQGTGA. CDR3 protein: CASSPTGATGELFF. CDR3 DNA: TGTGCCAGCAGCCCGACAGGTGCCACCGGGGAGCTGTTTTTT.

This clonotype was seen more than once but under ten times. V gene TRBV18 combines with J gene TRBJ2-7, with 7 bases fitting TRBD1. CDR1 KGHSH and CDR2 LQKENI come from the germline V gene. After removal of 3 bases from V and 5 bases from J, the junction contained 7 bases not matched to a gene. This CDR3 region has 14 residues. The CDR3 sequence is CASSPLRQGDEQYF. The CDR3 bases are TGTGCCAGCTCACCTCTTCGACAGGGCGACGAGCAGTACTTC.

The chain links TRBV13 to TRBJ2-7; maybe TRBD2 (6 bases). This CDR3 has 15 residues. The V and J ends lost 6 bases and 5 bases respectively, with 20 bases between them. Germline-derived CDR1 and CDR2 are PRHDT and FYEKMQ (reference sequence). The CDR3 is CASSLTAGPGDEQYF. The CDR3 bases are TGTGCCAGCAGTTTAACCGCCGGGCCGGGGGACGAGCAGTACTTC.

The genes are TRBV7-2 and TRBJ2-1; 7 bases are a match to TRBD1. Germline CDR1 is SGHTA and CDR2 is FQGNSA. The CDR3 consists of 11 residues. J gave up 16 bases and V 5 bases, and 8 bases lay outside the gene matches. The CDR3 loop is CASSQGTALFF. CDR3 nucleotide sequence: TGTGCCAGCAGCCAGGGGACAGCCCTCTTCTTC.

A few counts support this clonotype. V gene TRBV29-1 combines with J gene TRBJ1-2; D uncertain. Trimming stripped 1 base from V and 4 bases from J, with 25 bases between. CDR3 size: 18 residues. Germline V lookup: CDR1 SQVTM, CDR2 ANQGSEA. CDR3 sequence reads: CSVEGSTGEEPDIYGYTF. For the CDR3, the DNA is TGCAGCGTTGAAGGGAGCACGGGTGAAGAGCCCGACATCTATGGCTACACCTTC.

The J gene is TRBJ1-5, the V gene TRBV24-1; D unclear. From germline, CDR1 is KGHDR and CDR2 SFDVKD. This CDR3 is built from 14 residues. V shed 7 bases and J shed 0 bases, with 9 bases lying between them. CDR3 DNA: TGTGCCACCAGCTCAAAGTATAGCAATCAGCCCCAGCATTTT. This codes for CATSSKYSNQPQHF.

The V gene is TRBV12-3 or TRBV12-4, the J gene TRBJ1-1; unclear D gene. The CDR3 length is 15 residues. Trimming cost V 9 bases and J 0 bases, with 17 bases left between them. Written as DNA, the CDR3 is TGTGCCAGTTACCGACTACAAAACATGAACACTGAAGCTTTCTTT. Its protein product is CASYRLQNMNTEAFF.

This clonotype was seen a handful of times. The chain uses TRBV6-6 and TRBJ2-7; no reliable D call. The CDR3 runs to 12 residues. CDR1 MNHNY and CDR2 SVGAGI come from the germline V gene (reference sequence). Trimming took off 5 bases at V and 4 bases at J, with 9 bases between the two ends. The CDR3 bases are TGTGCCAGCAGTACGACAAGTTACGAGCAGTACTTC. Translating it yields CASSTTSYEQYF.

This clonotype has only a few counts. This chain connects TRBV18 to TRBJ1-3; tentatively, D is TRBD1 (6 bases). This CDR3 is built from 16 residues. Germline V gene lookup returns CDR1 KGHSH and CDR2 LQKENI. V was pared by 5 bases and J by 0 bases, with 14 bases between. The CDR3 bases are TGTGCCAGCTCATCTCAGACAGGAAGCTCTGGAAACACCATATATTTT. It translates to CASSSQTGSSGNTIYF.

In this sample, this clonotype turned up a few times. This chain links TRBV5-1 with TRBJ2-7; either TRBD1 or TRBD2 may fit D (5 bases each). Looked up from germline, CDR1 is SGHRS and CDR2 is YFSETQ. V shed 4 bases and J shed 5 bases, with 16 bases lying between them. The length of the CDR3 is 14 residues. The CDR3 loop is CASSTGTASDEQYF. DNA for the CDR3: TGCGCCAGCAGCACTGGGACCGCCAGCGACGAGCAGTACTTC.

This clonotype was counted between two and nine times. The chain combines TRBV15 with TRBJ2-7, with D perhaps given as TRBD1 or TRBD2 (6 bases each). Germline lookup yields CDR1 LNHNV and CDR2 YYDKDF (reference sequence). This CDR3 region has 17 residues. V gave up 0 bases and J gave up 2 bases, with 17 bases separating them. The CDR3 nucleotides are TGTGCCACCAGCAGAGATTTTGGAGGGCAGGGGACCTACGAGCAGTACTTC. Translating it yields CATSRDFGGQGTYEQYF.

This clonotype was detected only a few times. The chain carries TRBV12-3 or TRBV12-4 and TRBJ2-5; D is uncertain. Trimming took 2 bases from V and 4 from J, leaving 2 bases between them. This CDR3 region has 11 residues. The CDR3 DNA sequence: TGTGCCAGCAGTTTAATAGAGACCCAGTACTTC. Translating gives CASSLIETQYF.

This clonotype was picked up a small number of times. This chain connects TRBV11-3 to TRBJ1-1; D perhaps matches TRBD1 (5 bases). There are 13 residues in the CDR3. The germline CDR1 and CDR2 sequences are SGHNT and YENEEA. The V gene lost 10 bases and the J gene lost 3 bases, with 15 bases spanning the gap. Here the CDR3 reads CATLDRGDTEAFF. The CDR3 nucleotides are TGTGCCACCCTGGACCGAGGGGACACTGAAGCTTTCTTT.

The chain carries TRBV7-8 and TRBJ2-7; maybe TRBD2 (5 bases). V lost 5 bases to trimming and J lost 2 bases, with 16 bases between them. From germline, CDR1 is SGHVS and CDR2 FQNEAQ. This CDR3 has 15 residues. In DNA, the CDR3 is TGTGCCAGCAGCCCAACCCGGAGAGGGCCCTACGAGCAGTACTTC. It translates to CASSPTRRGPYEQYF.

This clonotype was seen a handful of times. The V call is TRBV19, the J call TRBJ2-2; TRBD2 agrees at 7 bases. CDR1 LNHDA and CDR2 SQIVND come from the germline V gene (reference sequence). The ends lost 10 bases at V and 5 bases at J; junction bases unmatched: 7. The CDR3 is made up of 13 amino acids. CDR3 residues: CATRLAWTGELFF. The CDR3 coding sequence is TGTGCCACCAGACTAGCATGGACCGGGGAGCTGTTTTTT.

This clonotype was observed a handful of times. The CDR3 reads CASSLTGTGAFYEQYF. CDR3 coding DNA: TGTGCCAGCAGCCTTACCGGGACAGGGGCTTTCTACGAGCAGTACTTC. The chain links TRBV12-3 or TRBV12-4 to TRBJ2-7; 10 positions match TRBD1. The V and J ends lost 6 bases and 3 bases, in that order; junction bases with no gene match: 11. The CDR3 extends over 16 amino acids.

This chain joins TRBV18 and TRBJ1-1; D might be TRBD1 (6 bases). This CDR3 has 16 residues. Germline assignment: CDR1 KGHSH and CDR2 LQKENI. V lost 4 bases, J lost 0 bases, and 15 bases lay in between. The CDR3: CASSRDNSLLNTEAFF. The CDR3 DNA sequence: TGTGCCAGCTCACGGGACAACAGTTTGCTGAACACTGAAGCTTTCTTT.